Presented here are 6 T cell receptor beta chains from one specimen sequenced in a study of early T cells in non-severe SARS-CoV-2 infection. One entry per CDR3 protein results from TCRdb running MiXCR on the 5' RACE reads. The data contain 55,000 to 75,000 distinct CDR3 sequences, more than 7% of them singletons. Sequenced input: whole blood. The source is an adult who was a healthcare worker with PCR-confirmed SARS-CoV-2 infection or an uninfected control (not recorded which).

A few counts support this clonotype. The gene calls are TRBV24-1 and TRBJ2-1, with no clear D. Germline values: CDR1 KGHDR, CDR2 SFDVKD. Trimming pared 6 bases from V and 2 bases from J, leaving 4 bases between. The CDR3 runs 12 residues. The CDR3 protein is CATSSTYNEQFF. CDR3 DNA: TGTGCCACCAGTAGTACCTACAATGAGCAGTTCTTC.

The CDR3 DNA reads as TGTGCCAGCAGCTTACTCAGACTAGTCTGGCGTCAAGAGACCCAGTACTTC. Protein product: CASSLLRLVWRQETQYF. The V gene is TRBV7-8, the J gene TRBJ2-5; D may be TRBD2 (6 bases). V dropped 2 bases and J dropped 2 bases, with 18 bases sitting between them. Germline V gene sequence: CDR1 SGHVS, CDR2 FQNEAQ. This CDR3 has 17 residues.

Many counts were recorded for this clonotype. The rearrangement joins TRBV14 to TRBJ2-1; D is possibly TRBD1 (6 bases). Germline CDR1 SGHDN, CDR2 FVKESK. With 1 base removed from V and 3 bases from J, the gap between germline ends came to 19 bases. The CDR3 runs 18 residues. The CDR3 bases are TGTGCCAGCAGCCAAGGCCCAGGCGTAAAAGGGGGCTACAATGAGCAGTTCTTC. Translating gives CASSQGPGVKGGYNEQFF.

The chain carries TRBV7-9 and TRBJ1-2; the D gene is possibly TRBD1 (6 bases). Germline assignment: CDR1 SEHNR and CDR2 FQNEAQ (reference sequence). V was clipped by 4 bases and J by 7 bases, with 16 bases between them. The CDR3 has 14 residues. The CDR3 spells CASSSTMGGLGYTF. The CDR3 region has the DNA TGTGCCAGCAGCTCCACTATGGGGGGGCTTGGCTACACCTTC. The full variable domain, completed using reference TRBV7-9 and TRBJ1-2, is DTGVSQNPRHKITKRGQNVTFRCDPISEHNRLYWYRQTLGQGPEFLTYFQNEAQLEKSRLLSDRFSAERPKGSFSTLEIQRTEQGDSAMYLCASSSTMGGLGYTFGSGTRLTVV.

This clonotype is medium-sized within its sample. This chain uses TRBV28 with TRBJ2-7; D is undetermined. Germline lookup yields CDR1 MDHEN and CDR2 SYDVKM. Trimming stripped 4 bases from V and 0 bases from J, with 19 bases between. This CDR3 contains 17 residues. CDR3 sequence: CASSSPTPGPPSYEQYF. The CDR3 DNA follows: TGTGCCAGCAGTTCGCCTACCCCCGGGCCCCCCTCCTACGAGCAGTACTTC.

This clonotype was picked up many times. The J gene is TRBJ2-6, the V gene TRBV2; D uncertain. V was cut by 5 bases and J by 2 bases, with 4 bases left in between. CDR1 and CDR2 from the germline V gene are SNHLY and FYNNEI. The CDR3 extends over 13 amino acids. CDR3 DNA sequence: TGTGCCAGCAGTTCGACTGGGGCCAACGTCCTGACTTTC. This encodes CASSSTGANVLTF.